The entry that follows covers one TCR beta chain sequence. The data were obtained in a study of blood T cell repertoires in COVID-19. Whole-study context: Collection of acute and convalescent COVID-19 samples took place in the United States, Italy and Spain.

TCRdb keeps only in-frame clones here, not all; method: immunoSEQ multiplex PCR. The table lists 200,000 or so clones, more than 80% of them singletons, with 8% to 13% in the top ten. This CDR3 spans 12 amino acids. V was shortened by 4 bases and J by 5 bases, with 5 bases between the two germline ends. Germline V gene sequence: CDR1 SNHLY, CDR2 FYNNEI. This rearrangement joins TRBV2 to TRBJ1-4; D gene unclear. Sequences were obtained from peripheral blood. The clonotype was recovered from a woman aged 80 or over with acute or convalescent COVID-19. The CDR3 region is CASSALNEKLFF. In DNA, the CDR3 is TGTGCCAGCAGTGCCCTGAATGAAAAACTGTTTTTT.